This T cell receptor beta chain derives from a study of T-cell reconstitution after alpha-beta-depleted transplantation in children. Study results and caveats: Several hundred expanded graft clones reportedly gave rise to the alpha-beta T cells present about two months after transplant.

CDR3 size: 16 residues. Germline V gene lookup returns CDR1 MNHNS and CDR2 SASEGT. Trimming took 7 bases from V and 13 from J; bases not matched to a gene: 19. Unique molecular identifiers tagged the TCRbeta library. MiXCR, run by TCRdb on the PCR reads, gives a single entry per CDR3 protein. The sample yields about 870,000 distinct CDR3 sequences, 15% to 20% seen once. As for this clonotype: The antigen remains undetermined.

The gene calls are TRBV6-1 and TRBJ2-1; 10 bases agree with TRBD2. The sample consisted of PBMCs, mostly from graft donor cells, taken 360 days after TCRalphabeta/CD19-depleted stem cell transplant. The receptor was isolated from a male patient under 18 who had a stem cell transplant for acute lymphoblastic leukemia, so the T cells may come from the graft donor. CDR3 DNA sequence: TGTGCCAGCAAATATGTGGCGAGCCTAGCGGGGGCGCATCAGTTCTTC. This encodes CASKYVASLAGAHQFF.